This TCR beta chain emerged from a study of metastatic and nonmetastatic thyroid tumors. Study information: Thyroid patients, malignant and benign, had repertoires compared across blood and tumor or nodule tissue.

Thyroid surgery had not been preceded by any treatment in any patient. Original processing notes: The study's classifier, a distant-metastasis tool for papillary thyroid cancer, was built using CDR3 differences across clinicopathological groups. TCRdb re-clonotyped the PCR reads through MiXCR. The V and J calls reflect TCRdb's pipeline rather than the authors' work. The data contain roughly 21,000 clones, about a quarter of them singletons. Trimming stripped 3 bases from V and 0 bases from J, with 4 bases between. The germline CDR1 and CDR2 sequences are SGHAT and FQNNGV. CDR3 length: 13 residues. By sample fraction, this clone is medium-sized.

The chain has TRBV11-2 and TRBJ2-3; D not resolved. The origin of this receptor is a female donor with papillary thyroid cancer or a benign thyroid nodule (not recorded which). Some clones in this sample may be carry-over from other donors' samples. The sequenced material came from blood. As DNA, the CDR3 is TGTGCCAGCAGCTTGCCTAGCACAGATACGCAGTATTTT. This codes for CASSLPSTDTQYF.